These 29 T cell receptor beta chains were sequenced from one sample in a study of blood T cell repertoires in COVID-19. Assay used: immunoSEQ multiplex PCR; TCRdb lists only in-frame clones, some missing. The sample holds 150,000 to 200,000 clones, under 80% seen once. The sequenced sample consisted of PBMCs or T cells enriched from blood (not recorded which). Receptor source: a woman aged 45-65 years with acute COVID-19.

The genes are TRBV28 and TRBJ1-5; D is unclear. Trimming left V 1 base short and J 7 bases short, with 17 bases between. Germline values: CDR1 MDHEN, CDR2 SYDVKM. The CDR3 is 16 residues long. The CDR3 nucleotides are TGTGCCAGCAGTTTATCTCAGGACTGGGTGCGACAGCCCCAGCATTTT. Translated, it gives CASSLSQDWVRQPQHF.

This chain uses TRBV5-1 with TRBJ1-2, with D perhaps matching TRBD1 (5 bases). Trimming removed 4 bases at V and 8 bases at J, with 18 bases between. The length of the CDR3 is 14 residues. CDR1 is SGHRS and CDR2 is YFSETQ in the germline V gene. The CDR3 sequence: CASSAGRESKGYTF. The CDR3 DNA sequence: TGCGCCAGCAGCGCGGGACGGGAGTCAAAAGGCTACACCTTC.

The rearrangement links TRBV12-3 or TRBV12-4 to TRBJ1-2; D ambiguous. The CDR3 covers 13 residues. Trimming cost V 6 bases and J 2 bases, with 10 bases left between them. CDR3 amino acids: CASSTPRNYGYTF. In DNA form, the CDR3 reads TGTGCCAGCAGCACGCCTAGGAACTATGGCTACACCTTC.

The chain joins TRBV19 to TRBJ2-3; TRBD2 aligns across 10 bases. The CDR3 runs 18 residues. Trimming cost V 5 bases and J 2 bases; bases outside gene matches: 13. From germline, CDR1 is LNHDA and CDR2 SQIVND (reference sequence). This chain's CDR3 is CASSFLAGVSEDTDTQYF. The DNA for the CDR3 is TGTGCCAGTAGTTTCCTAGCGGGGGTATCAGAAGACACAGATACGCAGTATTTT.

V and J are TRBV28 and TRBJ1-5, with D perhaps matching TRBD1 (5 bases). The V end was cut by 7 bases, the J end by 7 bases, with 11 bases between. CDR1 MDHEN and CDR2 SYDVKM come from the germline V gene. The CDR3 contains 12 residues. This CDR3 reads CASTPGLQPQHF. In nucleotides, the CDR3 is TGTGCCAGCACCCCAGGGTTACAGCCCCAGCATTTT.

The chain is built from TRBV5-1 and TRBJ2-5; 12 bases align to TRBD1. Germline V lookup: CDR1 SGHRS, CDR2 YFSETQ. V shed 4 bases and J 5 bases; nucleotides not matched to a gene: 6. The CDR3 runs 15 residues. The CDR3 DNA sequence: TGCGCCAGCAGCACTTCCGGGACAGGGGGCGAGACCCAGTACTTC. Translation: CASSTSGTGGETQYF.

This clone was found once. The chain employs TRBV19 and TRBJ1-5; 10 bases fit TRBD1. The J segment lost 5 bases and the V segment lost 8 bases, leaving 9 bases of the junction unmatched. CDR1 is LNHDA and CDR2 is SQIVND in the germline V gene (reference sequence). This CDR3 region has 15 residues. The CDR3 region has the DNA TGTGCCAGTCTCCCGACAGGGGGCGCGGATCAGCCCCAGCATTTT. Its translation: CASLPTGGADQPQHF.

The DNA of the CDR3 is TGTGCCAGCAGCTTAGCGCAGGGGGGCTACTACGAGCAGTACGTC. It codes for CASSLAQGGYYEQYV. This sequence joins TRBV11-1 and TRBJ2-7, with TRBD1 as a possible D gene (7 bases). The CDR3 spans 15 residues. Trimming removed 0 bases from V and 3 bases from J, with 12 bases in between. Germline V CDR1 and CDR2: SGHAT, FQDESV (reference sequence).

This chain joins TRBV27 and TRBJ2-7, with TRBD2 matching over 11 bases. Looked up from germline, CDR1 is MNHEY and CDR2 is SMNVEV (reference sequence). Unmatched junction bases numbered 4, after V lost 2 bases and J lost 4 bases. The CDR3 has 15 residues. CDR3 DNA: TGTGCCAGCAGTTTAGGGCTAGCGGGGGGTTACGAGCAGTACGTC. It encodes CASSLGLAGGYEQYV.

CDR3 nucleotides: TGTGCCAGCAGTGAAACAGGGGGGAACTATGGCTACACCTTC. Its protein product is CASSETGGNYGYTF. This chain connects TRBV2 to TRBJ1-2; 8 bases match TRBD1. V was pared by 2 bases and J by 2 bases, with 1 base of the junction left unmatched. CDR1 and CDR2 (germline): SNHLY, FYNNEI. There are 14 residues in the CDR3.

The chain carries TRBV29-1 and TRBJ1-4; D is perhaps TRBD1 (6 bases). The CDR3 is 15 residues long. The V gene lost 5 bases and the J gene lost 8 bases, with 21 bases spanning the gap. Germline V gene lookup returns CDR1 SQVTM and CDR2 ANQGSEA. The CDR3 nucleotides read TGCAGCGTTCTCGGTGTAGGGAAGGACAGCGAAAAACTGTTTTTT. It is translated as CSVLGVGKDSEKLFF.

CDR3 residues: CATSGQGRDSGANVLTF. As DNA, the CDR3 is TGTGCCACCAGTGGACAGGGACGAGACTCTGGGGCCAACGTCCTGACTTTC. V gene TRBV24-1 combines with J gene TRBJ2-6, with TRBD1 identical over 7 bases. Trimming removed 5 bases from V and 0 bases from J; junction bases left unmatched: 6. This CDR3 contains 17 residues. CDR1 and CDR2 from the germline V gene are KGHDR and SFDVKD.

This clone occurred a few times. This chain uses TRBV5-4 with TRBJ1-1; unclear D gene. This CDR3 region has 11 residues. Per germline, CDR1 SGHNT and CDR2 YYREEE (reference sequence). V lost 10 bases and J lost 6, with 13 bases in between. The CDR3 DNA follows: TGTGCCTATTTTATATTAGCTGAAGCTTTCTTT. This encodes CAYFILAEAFF.

The chain has TRBV12-3 or TRBV12-4 and TRBJ1-2, with TRBD1 as a possible D gene (6 bases). The CDR3 runs 13 residues. V was trimmed by 7 bases and J by 13 bases, leaving 22 bases between them. The CDR3 is CASKPGTISRGTF. As DNA, the CDR3 is TGTGCCAGCAAGCCGGGGACGATTAGCAGGGGCACCTTC.

This clone was seen more than once but under ten times. The chain carries TRBV5-1 and TRBJ2-1; D remains unclear. The V end lost 0 bases, the J end lost 2 bases, and 6 bases lay between the germline ends. The CDR3 is 14 residues long. Per the germline V gene, CDR1 is SGHRS and CDR2 is YFSETQ. DNA of the CDR3: TGCGCCAGCAGCTTGGGCGTGGCCTACAATGAGCAGTTCTTC. It specifies CASSLGVAYNEQFF.

V gene TRBV19 combines with J gene TRBJ1-5; no definite D call. V dropped 7 bases and J dropped 7 bases, with 17 bases sitting between them. Germline V gives CDR1 LNHDA, CDR2 SQIVND (reference sequence). The CDR3 sequence is 14 residues long. The CDR3, as DNA: TGTGCCAGTACCCAGCCAGGAGGGTACCAGCCCCAGCATTTT. It encodes CASTQPGGYQPQHF.

This chain joins TRBV6-5 and TRBJ2-3, with TRBD1 matching 7 bases. Germline loops: CDR1 MNHEY, CDR2 SVGAGI. The CDR3 is made up of 15 amino acids. The ends lost 5 bases at V and 6 bases at J; junction bases unmatched: 11. This CDR3 is CASSRTLTGWDTQYF. The CDR3 nucleotides are TGTGCCAGCAGTCGCACCCTGACAGGGTGGGATACGCAGTATTTT.

This clone was observed a handful of times. This chain connects TRBV18 to TRBJ2-1; 10 bases map to TRBD2. The V gene end was trimmed by 2 bases and the J gene end by 0 bases; junction bases not matched to a gene: 13. The CDR3 consists of 20 residues. Germline lookup yields CDR1 KGHSH and CDR2 LQKENI. This CDR3 reads CASSPDLAGAYIGSYNEQFF. The DNA of the CDR3 is TGTGCCAGCTCACCAGATCTAGCGGGGGCCTACATTGGCTCCTACAATGAGCAGTTCTTC.

This clone was found a few times. The CDR3 nucleotides are TGTGCCAGCGCTTACAGAGAGAACACTGAAGCTTTCTTT. Translating it yields CASAYRENTEAFF. V and J are TRBV28 and TRBJ1-1; no firm D call. This CDR3 is 13 amino acids long. The germline gives CDR1 MDHEN, CDR2 SYDVKM. The V gene lost 8 bases and the J gene lost 1 base, with 11 bases spanning the gap.

This clone was picked up a small number of times. The chain is built from TRBV19 and TRBJ1-5, with D unresolved. V dropped 8 bases and J dropped 6 bases, with 14 bases sitting between them. The germline CDR1 and CDR2 sequences are LNHDA and SQIVND (reference sequence). The CDR3 has 13 residues. The CDR3 sequence is CASEAGTPQPQHF. The DNA of the CDR3 is TGTGCCAGTGAAGCAGGCACTCCTCAGCCCCAGCATTTT.

This clone was recorded a few times. The CDR3 region is CASSFGGSPAYEQYV. In nucleotides, the CDR3 is TGCGCCAGCAGCTTTGGGGGCTCACCCGCCTACGAGCAGTACGTC. The genes are TRBV5-1 and TRBJ2-7; TRBD1 might be the D (6 bases). The germline V gene encodes CDR1 SGHRS and CDR2 YFSETQ. The germline V and J ends were trimmed by 2 bases and 2 bases, with 14 bases remaining between them. The CDR3 runs to 15 residues.

The chain is built from TRBV27 and TRBJ2-5, with TRBD1 identical over 7 bases. The CDR3 loop spans 16 amino acids. From germline, CDR1 is MNHEY and CDR2 SMNVEV (reference sequence). V trimming: 5 bases; J trimming: 2 bases; junction bases outside the gene matches: 11. CDR3 bases: TGTGCCAGCAGTCCGGACCCGGGACAGATTCAAGAGACCCAGTACTTC. This sequence encodes CASSPDPGQIQETQYF.

This clone has a single count. The rearrangement links TRBV27 to TRBJ2-7, with 7 bases identical to TRBD2. V gave up 8 bases and J gave up 2 bases; unmatched junction bases: 6. This CDR3 contains 13 residues. Germline V CDR1 and CDR2: MNHEY, SMNVEV (reference sequence). The DNA for the CDR3 is TGTGCCAGCGGTCCTGGACTAGCCTACGAGCAGTACGTC. Its protein product is CASGPGLAYEQYV.

This clone was found once. An end of the junction differs from the germline gene, which may be a read error. The CDR3 DNA sequence: TGTGCCAGCTCACCGTCGCAGGACAGCTCCCACAATGAGCAGTTCTTC. Amino acids: CASSPSQDSSHNEQFF. This chain connects TRBV18 to TRBJ2-1, with D possibly being TRBD1 (6 bases). The length of the CDR3 is 16 residues. The germline V gene has CDR1 KGHSH and CDR2 LQKENI.

The gene calls are TRBV3-1 (or the pseudogene TRBV3-2) and TRBJ2-2, with 15 bases aligning to TRBD2. Germline CDR1 and CDR2: LGHDT and YNNKEL (reference sequence). The CDR3 has 19 amino acids. The junction had 12 bases not matched to a gene; V was cut back by 4 bases and J by 6 bases. CDR3: CASSLPPGLAGGVAGELFF. The CDR3 DNA reads as TGTGCCAGCAGCCTCCCCCCGGGACTAGCGGGGGGTGTCGCCGGGGAGCTGTTTTTT.

The chain joins TRBV7-2 to TRBJ2-3; TRBD1 aligns across 10 bases. The CDR3 covers 16 residues. V gave up 7 bases and J gave up 4 bases; unmatched junction bases: 11. Germline CDR1 reads SGHTA; CDR2 reads FQGNSA. CDR3: CASTAGQGVFADTQYF. Here the CDR3 DNA reads TGTGCCAGCACCGCTGGACAGGGGGTATTTGCAGATACGCAGTATTTT.

The genes are TRBV11-1 and TRBJ1-6; no reliable D call. CDR1 and CDR2 (germline): SGHAT, FQDESV (reference sequence). Trimming cost V 3 bases and J 9 bases, with 12 bases left between them. The CDR3 spans 14 residues. DNA of the CDR3: TGTGCCAGCAGCTTTACAGAAAGGATTTCACCCCTCCACTTT. This sequence encodes CASSFTERISPLHF.

This chain connects TRBV24-1 to TRBJ1-5; 8 bases are a match to TRBD1. Germline V lookup: CDR1 KGHDR, CDR2 SFDVKD. With 4 bases clipped from V and 5 bases from J, the junction kept 9 bases outside the gene matches. The CDR3 runs to 16 residues. CDR3 DNA: TGTGCCACCAGTGACCCCGGACAGGGACCCCATCAGCCCCAGCATTTT. Amino acid sequence: CATSDPGQGPHQPQHF.

The chain combines TRBV27 with TRBJ2-7, with 8 bases lining up with TRBD1. V shed 5 bases, J shed 2 bases, and the junction held 8 bases outside the gene matches. This CDR3 contains 15 residues. CDR1 is MNHEY, CDR2 SMNVEV, per germline (reference sequence). The CDR3: CASSPWTGNTYEQYV. CDR3 sequence (DNA): TGTGCCAGCAGTCCGTGGACAGGGAACACCTACGAGCAGTACGTC.